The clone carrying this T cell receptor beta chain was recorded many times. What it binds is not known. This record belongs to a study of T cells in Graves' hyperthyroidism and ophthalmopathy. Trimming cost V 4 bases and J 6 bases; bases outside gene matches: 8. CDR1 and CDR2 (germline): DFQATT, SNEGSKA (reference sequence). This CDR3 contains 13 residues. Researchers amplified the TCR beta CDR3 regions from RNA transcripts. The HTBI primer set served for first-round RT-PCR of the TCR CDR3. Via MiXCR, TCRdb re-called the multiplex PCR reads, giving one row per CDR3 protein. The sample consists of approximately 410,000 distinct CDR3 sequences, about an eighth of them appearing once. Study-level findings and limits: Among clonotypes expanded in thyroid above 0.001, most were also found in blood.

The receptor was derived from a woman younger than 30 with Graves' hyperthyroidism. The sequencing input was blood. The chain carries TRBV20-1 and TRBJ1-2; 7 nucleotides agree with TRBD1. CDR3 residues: CSAIPFGTDGYTF. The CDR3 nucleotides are TGCAGTGCTATACCATTCGGGACAGATGGCTACACCTTC.